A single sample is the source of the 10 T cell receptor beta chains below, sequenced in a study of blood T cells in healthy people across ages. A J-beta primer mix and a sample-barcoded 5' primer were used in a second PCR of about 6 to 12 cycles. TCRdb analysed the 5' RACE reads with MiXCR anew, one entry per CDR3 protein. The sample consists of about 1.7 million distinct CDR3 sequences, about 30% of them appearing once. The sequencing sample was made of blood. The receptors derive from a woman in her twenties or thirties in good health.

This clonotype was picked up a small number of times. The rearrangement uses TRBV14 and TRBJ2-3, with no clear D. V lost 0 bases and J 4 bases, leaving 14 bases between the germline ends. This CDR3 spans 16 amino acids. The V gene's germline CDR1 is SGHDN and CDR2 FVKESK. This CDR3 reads CASSQDGVRRADTQYF. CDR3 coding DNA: TGTGCCAGCAGCCAAGATGGAGTGCGTCGCGCAGATACGCAGTATTTT.

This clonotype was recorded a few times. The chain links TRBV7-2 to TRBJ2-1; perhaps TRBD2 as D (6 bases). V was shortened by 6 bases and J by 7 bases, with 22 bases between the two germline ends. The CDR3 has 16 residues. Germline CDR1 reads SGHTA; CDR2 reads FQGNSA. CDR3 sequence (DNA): TGTGCCAGCAGGGTAGCCGGGAGCTCGGAAGGGAATGAGCAGTTCTTC. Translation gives CASRVAGSSEGNEQFF.

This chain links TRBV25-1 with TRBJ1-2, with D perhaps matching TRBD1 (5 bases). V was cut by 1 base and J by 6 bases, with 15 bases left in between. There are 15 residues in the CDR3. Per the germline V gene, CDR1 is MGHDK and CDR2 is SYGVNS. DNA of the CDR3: TGTGCCAGCAGTGAATTAGGAGGGGACGCTAATGGCTACACCTTC. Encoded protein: CASSELGGDANGYTF.

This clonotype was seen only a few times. CDR3 DNA: TGTGCCAGCAGTTCAGAATGGTACGAGCAGTACTTC. Protein product: CASSSEWYEQYF. This sequence joins TRBV12-3 or TRBV12-4 and TRBJ2-7; D is unresolved. The length of the CDR3 is 12 residues. The ends were cut back, 4 bases at V and 4 bases at J, with 8 bases in the middle.

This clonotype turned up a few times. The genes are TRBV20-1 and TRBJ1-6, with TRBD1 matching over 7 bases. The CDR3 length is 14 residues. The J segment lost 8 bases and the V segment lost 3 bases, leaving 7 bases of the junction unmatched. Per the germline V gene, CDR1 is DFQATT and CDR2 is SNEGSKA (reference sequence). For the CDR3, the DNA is TGCAGTGCTAGCTCACAGGGGATCGATTCACCCCTCCACTTT. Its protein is CSASSQGIDSPLHF.

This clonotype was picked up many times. The CDR3, as DNA: TGTGCCACCAGCAGGTTAACGGGGACGGATACGCAGTATTTT. This encodes CATSRLTGTDTQYF. The chain links TRBV15 to TRBJ2-3; tentatively, D is TRBD1 or TRBD2 (5 bases each). Deletions cut 3 bases from V and 6 bases from J, with 13 bases between. The CDR3 contains 14 residues. CDR1 is LNHNV and CDR2 is YYDKDF in the germline V gene (reference sequence). Supplemented by reference TRBV15 and TRBJ2-3, the full variable domain reads DAMVIQNPRYQVTQFGKPVTLSCSQTLNHNVMYWYQQKSSQAPKLLFHYYDKDFNNEADTPDNFQSRRPNTSFCFLDIRSPGLGDTAMYLCATSRLTGTDTQYFGPGTRLTVL.

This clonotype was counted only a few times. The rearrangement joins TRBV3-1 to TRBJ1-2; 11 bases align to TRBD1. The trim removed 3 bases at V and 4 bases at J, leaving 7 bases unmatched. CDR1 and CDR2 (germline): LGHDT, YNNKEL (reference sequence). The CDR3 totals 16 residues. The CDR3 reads CASSQTWTGGRYGYTF. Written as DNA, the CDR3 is TGTGCCAGCAGCCAGACTTGGACAGGGGGCCGCTATGGCTACACCTTC.

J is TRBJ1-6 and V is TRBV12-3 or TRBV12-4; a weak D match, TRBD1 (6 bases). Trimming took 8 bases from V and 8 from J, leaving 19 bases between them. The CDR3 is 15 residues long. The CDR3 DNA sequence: TGTGCCAGCGCACTAGGGGGGCCCGTTTATTCACCCCTCCACTTT. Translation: CASALGGPVYSPLHF.

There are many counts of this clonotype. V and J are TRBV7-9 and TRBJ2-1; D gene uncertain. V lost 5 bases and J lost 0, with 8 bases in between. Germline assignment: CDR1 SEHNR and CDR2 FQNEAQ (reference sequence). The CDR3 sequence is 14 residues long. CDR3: CASSADASYNEQFF. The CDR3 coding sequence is TGTGCCAGCAGCGCGGATGCCTCCTACAATGAGCAGTTCTTC. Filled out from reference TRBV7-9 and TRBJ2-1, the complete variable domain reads DTGVSQNPRHKITKRGQNVTFRCDPISEHNRLYWYRQTLGQGPEFLTYFQNEAQLEKSRLLSDRFSAERPKGSFSTLEIQRTEQGDSAMYLCASSADASYNEQFFGPGTRLTVL.

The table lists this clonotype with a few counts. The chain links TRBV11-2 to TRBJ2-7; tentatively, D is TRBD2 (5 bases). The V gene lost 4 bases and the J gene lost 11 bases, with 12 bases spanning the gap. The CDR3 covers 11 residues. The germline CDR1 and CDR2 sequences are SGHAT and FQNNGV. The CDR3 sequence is CASSSERPKYF. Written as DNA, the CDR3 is TGTGCCAGCAGCTCTGAGCGGCCTAAGTACTTC.